A single sample gave rise to the 25 T cell receptor beta chains below, sequenced in a study of response to subunit inactivated influenza vaccine. A single record per CDR3 protein comes from TCRdb applying MiXCR to the RT-PCR reads. The sample has roughly 500,000 distinct CDR3 sequences, 25% seen once. This material consisted of CD4+ T cells sorted from PBMCs, taken more than 4 days after vaccination. The receptor source for this set is a man between 45 and 60 years old who received an inactivated influenza vaccine.

The V gene is TRBV5-1, the J gene TRBJ2-7, with D hard to call. The CDR3 runs 15 residues. The germline V and J ends were trimmed by 0 bases and 2 bases, with 12 bases remaining between them. Germline CDR1 SGHRS, CDR2 YFSETQ. CDR3 residues: CASSLGPSQTYEQYF. The CDR3 nucleotides are TGCGCCAGCAGCTTGGGTCCTAGTCAGACCTACGAGCAGTACTTC.

This chain links TRBV2 with TRBJ2-3, with D perhaps given as TRBD1 or TRBD2 (6 bases each). Germline CDR1 is SNHLY and CDR2 is FYNNEI. The CDR3 spans 15 residues. The V end was cut by 3 bases, the J end by 1 base, with 11 bases between. For the CDR3, the DNA is TGTGCCAGCAGTGAGGAGGGGGTCGGCACAGATACGCAGTATTTT. Its protein is CASSEEGVGTDTQYF.

This chain links TRBV6-5 with TRBJ2-7; a weak D match, TRBD2 (6 bases). Germline V gives CDR1 MNHEY, CDR2 SVGAGI. This CDR3 spans 11 amino acids. The V end lost 2 bases, the J end lost 7 bases, and 6 bases lay between the germline ends. In nucleotides, the CDR3 is TGTGCCAGCAGTTACGCGGGAGAGCAGTACTTC. Protein product: CASSYAGEQYF.

This clonotype was observed a few times. J is TRBJ2-5 and V is TRBV12-3 or TRBV12-4; TRBD2 aligns across 11 bases. The CDR3 sequence is 15 residues long. V shed 7 bases and J 9 bases; nucleotides not matched to a gene: 13. The CDR3 loop reads CASNQLAGESRAQYF. The CDR3, as DNA: TGTGCCAGCAATCAACTAGCGGGGGAGTCCAGGGCCCAGTACTTC.

In its sample, this clonotype was seen a few times. The chain links TRBV29-1 to TRBJ1-1, with a tentative D call TRBD1 (5 bases). From germline, CDR1 is SQVTM and CDR2 ANQGSEA. This CDR3 is built from 14 residues. The germline V and J ends were trimmed by 7 bases and 0 bases, with 15 bases remaining between them. CDR3 in DNA: TGCAGCGCGGTGGGGGGGGTCATGAACACTGAAGCTTTCTTT. It translates to CSAVGGVMNTEAFF.

The chain couples TRBV5-1 to TRBJ1-2, with D maybe TRBD1 (6 bases). The CDR3 extends over 13 amino acids. Trimming cost V 3 bases and J 6 bases, with 12 bases left between them. CDR1 and CDR2 from the germline V gene are SGHRS and YFSETQ. This CDR3 is CASSYSRGNGYTF. The CDR3, as DNA: TGCGCCAGCAGCTACAGCAGGGGAAATGGCTACACCTTC. Filled out from reference TRBV5-1 and TRBJ1-2, the complete variable domain reads KAGVTQTPRYLIKTRGQQVTLSCSPISGHRSVSWYQQTPGQGLQFLFEYFSETQRNKGNFPGRFSGRQFSNSRSEMNVSTLELGDSALYLCASSYSRGNGYTFGSGTRLTVV.

The chain joins TRBV20-1 to TRBJ1-2; the D gene is possibly TRBD1 (6 bases). CDR3 size: 14 residues. Per germline, CDR1 DFQATT and CDR2 SNEGSKA (reference sequence). Deletions cut 5 bases from V and 8 bases from J, with 21 bases between. DNA of the CDR3: TGCAGTGCTGGCCCGGACAGCATAACCTACGGCTACACCTTC. As protein: CSAGPDSITYGYTF.

Worth noting for this clonotype: A much more abundant neighbour one base away suggests this may be a read error. This rearrangement joins TRBV7-2 to TRBJ2-1; 8 nucleotides match TRBD2. CDR3 length equals 15 residues. J gave up 2 bases and V 2 bases, and 2 bases lay outside the gene matches. In germline, CDR1 is SGHTA, CDR2 FQGNSA. The CDR3 nucleotides read TGTGCCAGCAGCTTAAACGGGGGGGCCTACAATGAGCAGTTCTTC. This sequence encodes CASSLNGGAYNEQFF. The variable domain in full, completed from reference TRBV7-2 and TRBJ2-1, reads GAGVSQSPSNKVTEKGKDVELRCDPISGHTALYWYRQSLGQGLEFLIYFQGNSAPDKSGLPSDRFSAERTGGSVSTLTIQRTQQEDSAVYLCASSLNGGAYNEQFFGPGTRLTVL.

The V gene is TRBV25-1, the J gene TRBJ2-1; D is ambiguous. CDR1 and CDR2 from the germline V gene are MGHDK and SYGVNS. CDR3 length: 12 amino acids. V gave up 3 bases and J gave up 11 bases, with 11 bases separating them. The CDR3 protein is CASSDPPAKQFF. CDR3 in DNA: TGTGCCAGCAGTGATCCCCCGGCAAAGCAGTTCTTC.

The sample holds a few counts of this clonotype. The V call is TRBV6-1, the J call TRBJ1-4; a possible D gene is TRBD1 (6 bases). This CDR3 has 14 amino acids. V was pared by 11 bases and J by 7 bases, with 20 bases between. Germline V gene sequence: CDR1 MNHNS, CDR2 SASEGT. The DNA for the CDR3 is TGTGCCGCAAGGGGCCAGGGGATCTTTGAAAAACTGTTTTTT. It specifies CAARGQGIFEKLFF.

The V gene is TRBV20-1, the J gene TRBJ2-7; D is ambiguous. The V end was cut by 4 bases, the J end by 6 bases, with 10 bases between. CDR1 DFQATT and CDR2 SNEGSKA come from the germline V gene (reference sequence). This CDR3 region has 11 residues. CDR3 coding DNA: TGCAGTGCTACCATAACTTCCGAGCAGTACTTC. Protein: CSATITSEQYF.

This clonotype was observed a few times. The V call is TRBV3-1, the J call TRBJ2-2; 12 bases line up with TRBD2. The CDR3 extends over 15 amino acids. CDR1 LGHDT and CDR2 YNNKEL come from the germline V gene (reference sequence). V trimming: 3 bases; J trimming: 5 bases; junction bases outside the gene matches: 1. The CDR3 bases are TGTGCCAGCAGCCAGACTAGCGGGAGAACCGGGGAGCTGTTTTTT. Protein product: CASSQTSGRTGELFF.

The sample holds many counts of this clonotype. The chain recombines TRBV20-1 with TRBJ2-5; D unclear. CDR1 DFQATT and CDR2 SNEGSKA come from the germline V gene (reference sequence). CDR3 length: 10 residues. V was pared by 2 bases and J by 4 bases, with 2 bases between. For the CDR3, the DNA is TGCAGTGCTAGAAGAGAGACCCAGTACTTC. It specifies CSARRETQYF.

V is TRBV7-9 and J is TRBJ2-7; 9 bases are shared with TRBD2. Germline V CDR1 and CDR2: SEHNR, FQNEAQ (reference sequence). The CDR3 spans 15 residues. The ends lost 0 bases at V and 5 bases at J; junction bases unmatched: 5. DNA of the CDR3: TGTGCCAGCAGCTTAGCGGGTAGCGGGAGCAACGAGCAGTACTTC. Translation: CASSLAGSGSNEQYF. Full variable domain (rest looked up from reference TRBV7-9 and TRBJ2-7): DTGVSQNPRHKITKRGQNVTFRCDPISEHNRLYWYRQTLGQGPEFLTYFQNEAQLEKSRLLSDRFSAERPKGSFSTLEIQRTEQGDSAMYLCASSLAGSGSNEQYFGPGTRLTVT.

This clonotype came up a few times. The rearrangement links TRBV12-3 or TRBV12-4 to TRBJ2-7, with D perhaps TRBD1 or TRBD2 (5 bases each). V lost 0 bases to trimming and J lost 5 bases, with 14 bases between them. The CDR3 covers 15 residues. Here the CDR3 reads CASSLATRGYDEQYF. In nucleotides, the CDR3 is TGTGCCAGCAGTTTAGCGACGAGGGGTTACGACGAGCAGTACTTC.

V and J are TRBV7-6 and TRBJ2-1; tentatively, D is TRBD1 (5 bases). With 5 bases removed from V and 0 bases from J, the gap between germline ends came to 14 bases. Looked up from germline, CDR1 is SGHVS and CDR2 is FNYEAQ. The CDR3 runs 16 residues. The DNA of the CDR3 is TGTGCCAGCAGCCCTTGGGGCGGCAGCTCCTACAATGAGCAGTTCTTC. The encoded protein is CASSPWGGSSYNEQFF.

This chain connects TRBV4-2 to TRBJ2-1, with 11 bases fitting TRBD1. This CDR3 has 17 amino acids. Germline V lookup: CDR1 LGHNA, CDR2 YNFKEQ. The junction had 14 bases not matched to a gene; V was cut back by 4 bases and J by 9 bases. The DNA of the CDR3 is TGTGCCAGCAGCCTAGCCACCGGGACAGGGGGAAGGGGTGAGCAGTTCTTC. This codes for CASSLATGTGGRGEQFF.

The V and J genes are TRBV30 and TRBJ2-1; 7 bases are shared with TRBD2. CDR1 is GTSNPN, CDR2 SVGIG, per germline (reference sequence). V lost 2 bases to trimming and J lost 2 bases; unmatched junction nucleotides: 3. The CDR3 totals 14 residues. As DNA, the CDR3 is TGTGCCTGGAGTAGCGGGATGACCTACAATGAGCAGTTCTTC. This gives the protein CAWSSGMTYNEQFF.

This clonotype was seen only a few times. The J gene is TRBJ2-5, the V gene TRBV7-9; D is possibly TRBD2 (5 bases). There are 15 residues in the CDR3. Germline lookup yields CDR1 SEHNR and CDR2 FQNEAQ (reference sequence). Trimming removed 2 bases from V and 1 base from J, with 11 bases in between. This chain's CDR3 is CASSLFGIGQETQYF. DNA of the CDR3: TGTGCCAGCAGCTTATTCGGGATAGGCCAAGAGACCCAGTACTTC.

This clonotype appeared a few times. V and J are TRBV7-2 and TRBJ2-1; D call uncertain. Germline CDR1 reads SGHTA; CDR2 reads FQGNSA. The CDR3 runs to 12 residues. Deletions cut 5 bases from V and 9 bases from J, with 11 bases between. CDR3 nucleotide sequence: TGTGCCAGCAGCCACCCCTTAGGTGAGCAGTTCTTC. Its protein is CASSHPLGEQFF.

This clonotype has just a few counts. The V and J genes are TRBV12-3 or TRBV12-4 and TRBJ2-3; D is undetermined. Deletions cut 5 bases from V and 2 bases from J, with 8 bases between. The CDR3 spans 13 residues. Written as DNA, the CDR3 is TGTGCCAGCAGTCAAACTACCACAGATACGCAGTATTTT. Its protein product is CASSQTTTDTQYF.

The rearrangement uses TRBV24-1 and TRBJ2-3; D is perhaps TRBD2 (5 bases). This CDR3 comprises 15 residues. Germline CDR1 and CDR2: KGHDR and SFDVKD. V gave up 1 base and J gave up 6 bases, with 13 bases separating them. CDR3 nucleotides: TGTGCCACCAGTGATTTTGGACTCCAAGCGGATACGCAGTATTTT. This sequence encodes CATSDFGLQADTQYF.

Here the CDR3 reads CASSLARGQNQPQHF. The DNA of the CDR3 is TGTGCCAGCAGCTTAGCCCGGGGGCAGAATCAGCCCCAGCATTTT. The rearrangement joins TRBV7-2 to TRBJ1-5, with D perhaps matching TRBD1 (6 bases). The CDR3 covers 15 residues. Germline CDR1 reads SGHTA; CDR2 reads FQGNSA. The V gene lost 0 bases and the J gene lost 4 bases, with 10 bases spanning the gap.

This clonotype was observed many times. This CDR3 is CASRSEDTQYF. CDR3 nucleotide sequence: TGTGCCAGCAGATCAGAGGATACGCAGTATTTT. The chain employs TRBV6-6 and TRBJ2-3; the D is unclear. The CDR3 sequence is 11 residues long. Per germline, CDR1 MNHNY and CDR2 SVGAGI (reference sequence). Trimming removed 6 bases from V and 6 bases from J, with 7 bases in between.

On this clonotype: With a much larger clone just one base away, this may be a read error. The chain combines TRBV5-6 with TRBJ1-4; D is uncertain. Germline CDR1 and CDR2: SGHDT and YYEEEE. Deletions cut 0 bases from V and 0 bases from J, with 9 bases between. The CDR3 is 16 residues long. Here the CDR3 reads CASSLGRSATNEKLFF. CDR3 DNA sequence: TGTGCCAGCAGCTTGGGACGGAGTGCAACTAATGAAAAACTGTTTTTT.